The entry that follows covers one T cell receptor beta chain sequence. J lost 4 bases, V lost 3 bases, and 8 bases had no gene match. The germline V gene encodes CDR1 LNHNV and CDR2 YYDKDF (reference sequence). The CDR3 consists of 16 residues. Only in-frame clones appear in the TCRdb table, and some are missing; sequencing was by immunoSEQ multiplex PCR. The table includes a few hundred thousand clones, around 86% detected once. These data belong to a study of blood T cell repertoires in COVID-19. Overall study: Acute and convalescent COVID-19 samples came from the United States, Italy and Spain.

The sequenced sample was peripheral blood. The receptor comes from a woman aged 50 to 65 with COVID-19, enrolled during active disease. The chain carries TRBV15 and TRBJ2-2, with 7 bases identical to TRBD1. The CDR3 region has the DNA TGTGCCACCAGCAGCCCCGGGACAGCGGTCACCGGGGAGCTGTTTTTT. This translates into CATSSPGTAVTGELFF.